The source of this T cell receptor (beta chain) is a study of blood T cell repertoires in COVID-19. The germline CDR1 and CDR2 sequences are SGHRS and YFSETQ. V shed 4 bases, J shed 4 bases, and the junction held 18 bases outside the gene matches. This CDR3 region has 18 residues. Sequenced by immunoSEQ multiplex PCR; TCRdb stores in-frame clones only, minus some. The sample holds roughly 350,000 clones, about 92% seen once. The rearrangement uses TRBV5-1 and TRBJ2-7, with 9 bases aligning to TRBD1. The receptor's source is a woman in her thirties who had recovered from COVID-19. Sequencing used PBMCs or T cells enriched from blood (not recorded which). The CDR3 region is CASSPSVTHGTGKYEQYF. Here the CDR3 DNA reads TGCGCCAGCAGCCCCTCCGTGACCCACGGGACAGGGAAATACGAGCAGTACTTC.